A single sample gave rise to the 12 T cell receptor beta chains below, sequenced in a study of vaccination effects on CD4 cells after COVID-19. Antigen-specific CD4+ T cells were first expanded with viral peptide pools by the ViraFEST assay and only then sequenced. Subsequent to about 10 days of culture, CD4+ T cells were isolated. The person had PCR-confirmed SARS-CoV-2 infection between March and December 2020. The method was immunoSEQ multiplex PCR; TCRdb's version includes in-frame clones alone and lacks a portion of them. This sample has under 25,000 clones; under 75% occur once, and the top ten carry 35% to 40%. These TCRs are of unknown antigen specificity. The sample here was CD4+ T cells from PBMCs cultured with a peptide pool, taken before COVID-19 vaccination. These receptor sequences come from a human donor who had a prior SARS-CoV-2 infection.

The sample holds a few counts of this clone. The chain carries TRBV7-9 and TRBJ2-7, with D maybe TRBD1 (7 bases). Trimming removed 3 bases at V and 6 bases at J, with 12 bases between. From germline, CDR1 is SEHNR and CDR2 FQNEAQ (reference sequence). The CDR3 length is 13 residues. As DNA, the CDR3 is TGTGCCAGCAGCTTCAGACAGGGAGGCGAGCAGTACTTC. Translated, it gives CASSFRQGGEQYF.

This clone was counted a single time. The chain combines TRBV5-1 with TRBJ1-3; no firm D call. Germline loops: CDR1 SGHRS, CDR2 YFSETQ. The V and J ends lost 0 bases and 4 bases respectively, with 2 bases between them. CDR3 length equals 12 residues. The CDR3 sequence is CASSLGGNTIYF. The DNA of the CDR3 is TGCGCCAGCAGCTTGGGGGGAAACACCATATATTTT. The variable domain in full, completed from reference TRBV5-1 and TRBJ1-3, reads KAGVTQTPRYLIKTRGQQVTLSCSPISGHRSVSWYQQTPGQGLQFLFEYFSETQRNKGNFPGRFSGRQFSNSRSEMNVSTLELGDSALYLCASSLGGNTIYFGEGSWLTVV.

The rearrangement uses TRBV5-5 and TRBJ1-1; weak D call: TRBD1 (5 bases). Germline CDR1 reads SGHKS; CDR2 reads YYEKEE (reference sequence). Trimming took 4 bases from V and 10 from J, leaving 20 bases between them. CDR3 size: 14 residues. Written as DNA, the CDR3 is TGTGCCAGCAGCGGAACCCGGGAAACAGGTGTAGCTTTCTTT. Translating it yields CASSGTRETGVAFF.

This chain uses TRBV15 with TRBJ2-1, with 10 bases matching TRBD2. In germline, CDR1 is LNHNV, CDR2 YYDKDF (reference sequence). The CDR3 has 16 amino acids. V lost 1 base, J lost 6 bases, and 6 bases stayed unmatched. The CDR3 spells CATSRVGASGSNEQFF. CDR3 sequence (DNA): TGTGCCACCAGCAGAGTCGGGGCTAGCGGGAGCAATGAGCAGTTCTTC.

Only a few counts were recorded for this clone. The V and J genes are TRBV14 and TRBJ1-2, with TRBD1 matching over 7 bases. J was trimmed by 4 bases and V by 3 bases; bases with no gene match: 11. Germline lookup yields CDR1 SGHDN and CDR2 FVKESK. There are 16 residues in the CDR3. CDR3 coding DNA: TGTGCCAGCAGCCAGCCAGGGACAGACCGCTTCTATGGCTACACCTTC. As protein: CASSQPGTDRFYGYTF.

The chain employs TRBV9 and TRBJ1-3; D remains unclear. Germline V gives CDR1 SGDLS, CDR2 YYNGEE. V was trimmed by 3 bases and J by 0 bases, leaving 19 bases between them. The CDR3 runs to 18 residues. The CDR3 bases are TGTGCCAGCAGCGCCAGCCTCGGACTCGATGGCTCTGGAAACACCATATATTTT. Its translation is CASSASLGLDGSGNTIYF.

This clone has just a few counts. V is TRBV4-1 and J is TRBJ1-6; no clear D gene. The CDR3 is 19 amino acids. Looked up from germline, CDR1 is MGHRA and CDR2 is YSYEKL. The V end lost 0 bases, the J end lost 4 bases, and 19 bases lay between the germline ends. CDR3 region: CASSQESVRLSPYNSPLHF. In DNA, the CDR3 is TGCGCCAGCAGCCAAGAGAGTGTTCGACTAAGCCCTTATAATTCACCCCTCCACTTT.

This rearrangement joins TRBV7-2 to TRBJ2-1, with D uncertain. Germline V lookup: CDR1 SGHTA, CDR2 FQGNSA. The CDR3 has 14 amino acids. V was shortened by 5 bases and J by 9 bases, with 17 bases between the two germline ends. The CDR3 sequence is CASSPQGLRGEQFF. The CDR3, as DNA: TGTGCCAGCAGCCCCCAAGGCCTGCGAGGTGAGCAGTTCTTC.

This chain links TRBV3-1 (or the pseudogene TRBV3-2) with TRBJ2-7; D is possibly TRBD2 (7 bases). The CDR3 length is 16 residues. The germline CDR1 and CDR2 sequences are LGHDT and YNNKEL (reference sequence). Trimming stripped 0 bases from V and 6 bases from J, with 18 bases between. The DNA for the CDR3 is TGTGCCAGCAGCCAAGATCTTGCGGGGGCCGAGGGCGAGCAGTACTTC. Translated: CASSQDLAGAEGEQYF.

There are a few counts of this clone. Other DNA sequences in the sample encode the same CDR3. The CDR3 DNA is TGCGCCAGCAGCCAAAGCCTTAAACCCTTCAATCAGCCCCAGCATTTT. Protein: CASSQSLKPFNQPQHF. The chain joins TRBV4-3 to TRBJ1-5; D gene uncertain. This CDR3 is built from 16 residues. The V and J ends lost 2 bases and 3 bases respectively, with 14 bases between them. From germline, CDR1 is LGHNA and CDR2 YSLEER.

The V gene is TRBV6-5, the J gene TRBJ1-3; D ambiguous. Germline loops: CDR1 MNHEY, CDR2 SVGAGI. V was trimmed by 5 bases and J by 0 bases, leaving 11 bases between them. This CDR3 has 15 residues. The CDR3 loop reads CASSRAGLSGNTIYF. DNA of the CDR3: TGTGCCAGCAGTCGTGCAGGCCTCTCTGGAAACACCATATATTTT.

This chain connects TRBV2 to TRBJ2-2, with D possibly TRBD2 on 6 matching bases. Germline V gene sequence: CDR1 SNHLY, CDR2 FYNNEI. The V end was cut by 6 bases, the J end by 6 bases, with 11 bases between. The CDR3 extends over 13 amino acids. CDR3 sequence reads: CASSRTGAGELFF. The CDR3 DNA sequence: TGTGCCAGCAGCCGAACGGGGGCCGGGGAGCTGTTTTTT. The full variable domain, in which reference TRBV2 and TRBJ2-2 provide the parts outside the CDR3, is EPEVTQTPSHQVTQMGQEVILRCVPISNHLYFYWYRQILGQKVEFLVSFYNNEISEKSEIFDDQFSVERPDGSNFTLKIRSTKLEDSAMYFCASSRTGAGELFFGEGSRLTVL.